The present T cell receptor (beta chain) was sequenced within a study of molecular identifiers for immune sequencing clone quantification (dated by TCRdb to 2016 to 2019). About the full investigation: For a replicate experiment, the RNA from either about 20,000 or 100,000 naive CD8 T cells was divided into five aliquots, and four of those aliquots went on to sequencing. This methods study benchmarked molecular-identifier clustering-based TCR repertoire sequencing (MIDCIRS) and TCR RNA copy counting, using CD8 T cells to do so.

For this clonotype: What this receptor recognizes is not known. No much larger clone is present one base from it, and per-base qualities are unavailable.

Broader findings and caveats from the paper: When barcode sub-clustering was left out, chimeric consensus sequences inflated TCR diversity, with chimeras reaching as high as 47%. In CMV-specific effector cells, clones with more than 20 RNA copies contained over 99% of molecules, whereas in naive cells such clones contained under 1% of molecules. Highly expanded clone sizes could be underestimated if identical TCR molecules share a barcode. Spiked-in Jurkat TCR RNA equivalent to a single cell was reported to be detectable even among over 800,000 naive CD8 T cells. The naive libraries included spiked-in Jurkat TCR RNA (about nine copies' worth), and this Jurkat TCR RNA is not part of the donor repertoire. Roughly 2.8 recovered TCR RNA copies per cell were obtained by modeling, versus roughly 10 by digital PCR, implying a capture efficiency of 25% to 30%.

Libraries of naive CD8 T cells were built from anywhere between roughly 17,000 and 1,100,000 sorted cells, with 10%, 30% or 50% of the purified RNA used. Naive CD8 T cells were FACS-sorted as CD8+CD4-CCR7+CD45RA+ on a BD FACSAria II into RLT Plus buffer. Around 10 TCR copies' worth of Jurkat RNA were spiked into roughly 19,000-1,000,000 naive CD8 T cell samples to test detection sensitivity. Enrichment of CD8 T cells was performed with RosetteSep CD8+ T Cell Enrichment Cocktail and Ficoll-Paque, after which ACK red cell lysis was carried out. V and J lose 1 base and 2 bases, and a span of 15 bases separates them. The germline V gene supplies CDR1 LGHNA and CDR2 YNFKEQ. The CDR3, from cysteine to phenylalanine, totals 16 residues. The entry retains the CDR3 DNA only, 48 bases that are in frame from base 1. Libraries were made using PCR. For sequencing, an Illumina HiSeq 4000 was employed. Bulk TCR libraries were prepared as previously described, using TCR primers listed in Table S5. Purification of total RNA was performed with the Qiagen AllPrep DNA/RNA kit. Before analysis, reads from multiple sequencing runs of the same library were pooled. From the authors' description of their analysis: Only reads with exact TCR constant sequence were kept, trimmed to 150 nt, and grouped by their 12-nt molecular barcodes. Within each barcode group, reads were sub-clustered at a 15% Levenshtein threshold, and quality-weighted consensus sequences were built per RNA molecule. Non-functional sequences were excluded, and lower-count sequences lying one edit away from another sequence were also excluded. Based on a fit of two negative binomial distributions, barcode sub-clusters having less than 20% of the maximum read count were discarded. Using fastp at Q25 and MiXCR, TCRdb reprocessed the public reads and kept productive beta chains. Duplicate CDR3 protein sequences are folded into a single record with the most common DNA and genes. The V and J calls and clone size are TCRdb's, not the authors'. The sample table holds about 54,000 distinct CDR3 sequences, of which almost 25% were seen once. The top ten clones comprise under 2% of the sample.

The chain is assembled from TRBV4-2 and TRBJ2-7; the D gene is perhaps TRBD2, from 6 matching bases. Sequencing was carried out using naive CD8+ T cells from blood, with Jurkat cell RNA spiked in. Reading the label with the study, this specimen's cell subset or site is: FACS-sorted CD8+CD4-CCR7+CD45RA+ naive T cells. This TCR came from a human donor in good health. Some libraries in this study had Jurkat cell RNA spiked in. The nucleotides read TGTGCCAGCAGCCAAGGTCAAATAGCGGCTACCTACGAGCAGTACTTC. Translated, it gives CASSQGQIAATYEQYF.